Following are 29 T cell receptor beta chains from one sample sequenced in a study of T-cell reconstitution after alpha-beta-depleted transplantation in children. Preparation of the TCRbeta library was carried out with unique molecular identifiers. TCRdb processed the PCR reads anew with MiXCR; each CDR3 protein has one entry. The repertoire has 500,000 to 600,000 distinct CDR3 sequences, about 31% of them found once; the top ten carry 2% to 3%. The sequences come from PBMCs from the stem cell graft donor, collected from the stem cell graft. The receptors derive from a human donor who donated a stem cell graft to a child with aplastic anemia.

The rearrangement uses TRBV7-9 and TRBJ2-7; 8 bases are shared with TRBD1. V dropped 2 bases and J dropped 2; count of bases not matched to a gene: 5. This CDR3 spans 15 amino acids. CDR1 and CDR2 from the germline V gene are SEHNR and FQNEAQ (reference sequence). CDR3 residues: CASSLQGAGTYEQYV. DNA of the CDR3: TGTGCCAGCAGCTTACAGGGGGCAGGAACCTACGAGCAGTACGTC.

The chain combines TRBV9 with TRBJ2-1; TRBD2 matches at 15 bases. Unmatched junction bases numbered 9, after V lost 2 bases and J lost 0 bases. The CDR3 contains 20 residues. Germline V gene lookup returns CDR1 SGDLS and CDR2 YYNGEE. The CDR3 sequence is CASSVRTSGREHSSYNEQFF. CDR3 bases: TGTGCCAGCAGCGTCCGGACTAGCGGGAGGGAACATAGCTCCTACAATGAGCAGTTCTTC.

CDR3 region: CASSRGQGEKTQYF. The CDR3 DNA follows: TGCGCCAGCAGCCGGGGACAGGGCGAGAAGACCCAGTACTTC. The J gene is TRBJ2-5, the V gene TRBV5-1; TRBD1 matches 9 bases. Germline-derived CDR1 and CDR2 are SGHRS and YFSETQ. This CDR3 has 14 residues. J was trimmed by 6 bases and V by 4 bases; bases with no gene match: 7.

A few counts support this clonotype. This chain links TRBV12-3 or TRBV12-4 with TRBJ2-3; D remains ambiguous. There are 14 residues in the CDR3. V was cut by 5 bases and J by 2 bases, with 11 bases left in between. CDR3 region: CASSEMGITDTQYF. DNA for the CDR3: TGTGCCAGCAGTGAAATGGGGATCACAGATACGCAGTATTTT.

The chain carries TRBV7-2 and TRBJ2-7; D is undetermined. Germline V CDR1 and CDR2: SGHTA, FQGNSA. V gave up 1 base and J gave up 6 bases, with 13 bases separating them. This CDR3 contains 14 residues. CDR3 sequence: CASSLGLFEPEQYF. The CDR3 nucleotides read TGTGCCAGCAGCTTAGGACTTTTCGAACCCGAGCAGTACTTC.

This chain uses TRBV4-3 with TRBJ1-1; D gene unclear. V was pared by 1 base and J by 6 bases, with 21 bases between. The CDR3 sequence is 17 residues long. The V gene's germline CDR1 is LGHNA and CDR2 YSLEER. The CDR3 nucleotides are TGCGCCAGCAGCCAAGCCCACTTCGAGGAGGGTATGGCTGAAGCTTTCTTT. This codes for CASSQAHFEEGMAEAFF.

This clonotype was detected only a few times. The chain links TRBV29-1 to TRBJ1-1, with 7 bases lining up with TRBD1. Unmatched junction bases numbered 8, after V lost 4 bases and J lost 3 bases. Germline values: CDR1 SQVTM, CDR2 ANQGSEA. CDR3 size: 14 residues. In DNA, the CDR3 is TGCAGCGTTGTGACAGGGTCTAAGGACACTGAAGCTTTCTTT. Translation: CSVVTGSKDTEAFF.

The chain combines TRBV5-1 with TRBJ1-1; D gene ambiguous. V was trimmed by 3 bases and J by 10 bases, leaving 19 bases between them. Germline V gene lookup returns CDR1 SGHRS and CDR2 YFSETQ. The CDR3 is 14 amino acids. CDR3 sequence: CASSSGEAAGGAFF. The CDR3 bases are TGCGCCAGCAGCTCCGGGGAGGCGGCAGGCGGAGCTTTCTTT.

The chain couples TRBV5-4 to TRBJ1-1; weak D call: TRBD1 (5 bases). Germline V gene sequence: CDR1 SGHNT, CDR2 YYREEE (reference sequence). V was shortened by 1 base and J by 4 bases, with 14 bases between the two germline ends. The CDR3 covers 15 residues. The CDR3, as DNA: TGTGCCAGCAGCTTGTCTCAGGGAATGGGCACTGAAGCTTTCTTT. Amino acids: CASSLSQGMGTEAFF.

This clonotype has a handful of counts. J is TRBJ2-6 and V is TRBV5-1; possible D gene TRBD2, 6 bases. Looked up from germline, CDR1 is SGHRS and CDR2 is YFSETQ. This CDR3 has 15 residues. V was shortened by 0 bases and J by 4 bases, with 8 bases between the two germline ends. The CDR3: CASSLEGRGANVLTF. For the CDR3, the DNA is TGCGCCAGCAGCTTGGAGGGGAGGGGGGCCAACGTCCTGACTTTC.

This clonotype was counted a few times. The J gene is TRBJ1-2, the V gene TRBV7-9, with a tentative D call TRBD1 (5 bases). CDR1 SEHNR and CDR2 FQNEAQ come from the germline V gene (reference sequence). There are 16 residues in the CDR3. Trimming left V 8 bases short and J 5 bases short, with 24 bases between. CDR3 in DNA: TGTGCCAGCGGACATTTATTGGGGGGAAAAGGGTATGGCTACACCTTC. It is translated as CASGHLLGGKGYGYTF. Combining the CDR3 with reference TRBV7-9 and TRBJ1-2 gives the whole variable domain DTGVSQNPRHKITKRGQNVTFRCDPISEHNRLYWYRQTLGQGPEFLTYFQNEAQLEKSRLLSDRFSAERPKGSFSTLEIQRTEQGDSAMYLCASGHLLGGKGYGYTFGSGTRLTVV.

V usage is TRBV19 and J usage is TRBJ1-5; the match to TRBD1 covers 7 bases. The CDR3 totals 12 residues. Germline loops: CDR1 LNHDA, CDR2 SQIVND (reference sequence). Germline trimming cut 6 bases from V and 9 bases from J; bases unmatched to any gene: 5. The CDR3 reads CASRQGEGPQHF. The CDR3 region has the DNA TGTGCCAGTAGGCAGGGGGAAGGGCCCCAGCATTTT.

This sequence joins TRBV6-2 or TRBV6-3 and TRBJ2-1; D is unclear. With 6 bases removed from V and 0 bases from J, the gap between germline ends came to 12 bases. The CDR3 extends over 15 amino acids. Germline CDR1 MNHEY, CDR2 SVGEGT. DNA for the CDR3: TGTGCCAGCAGCCATGGTCCGAGCTCCTACAATGAGCAGTTCTTC. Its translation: CASSHGPSSYNEQFF.

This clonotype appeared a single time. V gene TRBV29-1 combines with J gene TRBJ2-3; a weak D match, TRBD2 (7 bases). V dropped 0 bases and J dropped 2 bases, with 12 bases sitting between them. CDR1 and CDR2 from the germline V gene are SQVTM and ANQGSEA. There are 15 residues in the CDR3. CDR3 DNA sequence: TGCAGCGTTGAAGATTGGGGGGGCCTCACAGATACGCAGTATTTT. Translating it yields CSVEDWGGLTDTQYF.

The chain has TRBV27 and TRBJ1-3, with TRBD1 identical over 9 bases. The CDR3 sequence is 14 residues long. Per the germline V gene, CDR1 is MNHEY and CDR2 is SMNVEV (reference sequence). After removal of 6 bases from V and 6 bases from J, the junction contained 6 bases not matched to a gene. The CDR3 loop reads CASRQRTGVNTIYF. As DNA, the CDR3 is TGTGCCAGCAGGCAACGGACAGGGGTAAACACCATATATTTT.

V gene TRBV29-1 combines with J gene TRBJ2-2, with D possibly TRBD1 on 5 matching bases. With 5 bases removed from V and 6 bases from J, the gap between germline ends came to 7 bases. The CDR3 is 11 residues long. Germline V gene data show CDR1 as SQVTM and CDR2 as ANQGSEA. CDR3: CSVSRAGELFF. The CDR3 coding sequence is TGCAGCGTTTCCAGGGCCGGGGAGCTGTTTTTT.

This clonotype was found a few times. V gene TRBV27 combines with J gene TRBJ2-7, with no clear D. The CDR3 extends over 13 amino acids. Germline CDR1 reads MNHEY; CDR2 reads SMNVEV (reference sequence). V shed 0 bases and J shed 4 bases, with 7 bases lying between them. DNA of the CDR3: TGTGCCAGCAGTTTATCCGGAAGGTACGAGCAGTACTTC. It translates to CASSLSGRYEQYF.

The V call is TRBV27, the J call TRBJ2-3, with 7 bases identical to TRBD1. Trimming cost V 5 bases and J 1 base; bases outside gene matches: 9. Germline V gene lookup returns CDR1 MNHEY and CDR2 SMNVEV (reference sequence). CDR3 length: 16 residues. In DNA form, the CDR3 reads TGTGCCAGCAGTCCACATCAGGGGGTGGGCACAGATACGCAGTATTTT. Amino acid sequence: CASSPHQGVGTDTQYF.

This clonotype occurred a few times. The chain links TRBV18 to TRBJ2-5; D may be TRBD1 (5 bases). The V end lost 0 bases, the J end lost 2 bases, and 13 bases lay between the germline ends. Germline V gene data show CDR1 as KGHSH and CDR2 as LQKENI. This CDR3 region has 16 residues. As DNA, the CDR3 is TGTGCCAGCTCACCACCGTCGGCAGGGTTACAAGAGACCCAGTACTTC. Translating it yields CASSPPSAGLQETQYF.

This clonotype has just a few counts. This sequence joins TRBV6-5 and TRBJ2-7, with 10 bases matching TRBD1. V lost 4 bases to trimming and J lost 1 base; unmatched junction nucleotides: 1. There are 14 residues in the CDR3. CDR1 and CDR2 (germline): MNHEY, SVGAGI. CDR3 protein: CASSWTGGSYEQYF. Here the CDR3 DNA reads TGTGCCAGCAGTTGGACAGGGGGGTCCTACGAGCAGTACTTC.

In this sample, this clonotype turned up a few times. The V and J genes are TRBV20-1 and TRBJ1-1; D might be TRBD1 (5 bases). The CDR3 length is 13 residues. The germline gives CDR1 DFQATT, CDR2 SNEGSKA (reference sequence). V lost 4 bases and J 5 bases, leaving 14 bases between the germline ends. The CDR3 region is CSANRGTGTEAFF. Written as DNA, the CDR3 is TGCAGTGCTAATAGGGGCACGGGAACTGAAGCTTTCTTT.

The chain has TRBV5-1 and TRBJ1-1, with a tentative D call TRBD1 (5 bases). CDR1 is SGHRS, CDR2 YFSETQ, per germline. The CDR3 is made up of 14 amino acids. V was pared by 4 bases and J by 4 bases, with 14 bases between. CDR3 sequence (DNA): TGCGCCAGCAGCCCTCCACAGGATCCCACTGAAGCTTTCTTT. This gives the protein CASSPPQDPTEAFF.

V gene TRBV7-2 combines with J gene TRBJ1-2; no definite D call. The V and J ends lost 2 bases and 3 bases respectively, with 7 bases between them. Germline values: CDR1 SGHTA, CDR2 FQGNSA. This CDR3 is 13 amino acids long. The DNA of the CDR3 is TGTGCCAGCAGCTTACTCGGGGACTATGGCTACACCTTC. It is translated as CASSLLGDYGYTF.

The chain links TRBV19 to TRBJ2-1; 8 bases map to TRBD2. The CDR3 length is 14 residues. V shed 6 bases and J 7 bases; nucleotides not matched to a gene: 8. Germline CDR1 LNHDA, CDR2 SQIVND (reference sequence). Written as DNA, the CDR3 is TGTGCCAGTAGAACAGCGGGACTAGTGAATGAGCAGTTCTTC. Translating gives CASRTAGLVNEQFF.

The CDR3 reads CASSGNYEQYV. CDR3 nucleotides: TGTGCCAGCAGCGGAAACTACGAGCAGTACGTC. The chain has TRBV2 and TRBJ2-7; no reliable D call. This CDR3 spans 11 amino acids. V shed 6 bases and J shed 3 bases, with 6 bases lying between them. Germline V lookup: CDR1 SNHLY, CDR2 FYNNEI.

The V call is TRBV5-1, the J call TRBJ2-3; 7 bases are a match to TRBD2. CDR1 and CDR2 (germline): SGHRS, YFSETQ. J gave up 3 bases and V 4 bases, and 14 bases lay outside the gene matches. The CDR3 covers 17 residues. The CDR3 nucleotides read TGCGCCAGCAGCCCGAACTCGGGACTGGGAGGGACAGATACGCAGTATTTT. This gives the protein CASSPNSGLGGTDTQYF.

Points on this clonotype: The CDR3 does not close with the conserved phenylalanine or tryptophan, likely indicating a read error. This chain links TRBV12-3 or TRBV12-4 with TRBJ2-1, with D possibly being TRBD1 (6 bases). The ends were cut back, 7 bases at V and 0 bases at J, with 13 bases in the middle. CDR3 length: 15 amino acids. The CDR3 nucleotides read TGTGCCAGCAACCCGGCAGGGGCCTCCTACAATGAGCAGTTCCTC. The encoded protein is CASNPAGASYNEQFL.

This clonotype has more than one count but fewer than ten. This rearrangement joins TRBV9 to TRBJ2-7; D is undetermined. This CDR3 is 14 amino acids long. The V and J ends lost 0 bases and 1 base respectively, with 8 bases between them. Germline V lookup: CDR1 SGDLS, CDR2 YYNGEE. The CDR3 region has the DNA TGTGCCAGCAGCGTAGGCACCCATTCCTACGAGCAGTACTTC. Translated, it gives CASSVGTHSYEQYF. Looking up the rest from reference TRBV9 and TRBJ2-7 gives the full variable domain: DSGVTQTPKHLITATGQRVTLRCSPRSGDLSVYWYQQSLDQGLQFLIQYYNGEERAKGNILERFSAQQFPDLHSELNLSSLELGDSALYFCASSVGTHSYEQYFGPGTRLTVT.

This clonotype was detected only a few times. CDR3 nucleotide sequence: TGTGCCAGCAGCTCCGGGACAGGGAATGAGCAGTTCTTC. It yields the protein CASSSGTGNEQFF. The V gene is TRBV7-2, the J gene TRBJ2-1; 9 nucleotides line up with TRBD1. Germline values: CDR1 SGHTA, CDR2 FQGNSA. The CDR3 totals 13 residues. V was clipped by 4 bases and J by 7 bases; unmatched bases: 2.